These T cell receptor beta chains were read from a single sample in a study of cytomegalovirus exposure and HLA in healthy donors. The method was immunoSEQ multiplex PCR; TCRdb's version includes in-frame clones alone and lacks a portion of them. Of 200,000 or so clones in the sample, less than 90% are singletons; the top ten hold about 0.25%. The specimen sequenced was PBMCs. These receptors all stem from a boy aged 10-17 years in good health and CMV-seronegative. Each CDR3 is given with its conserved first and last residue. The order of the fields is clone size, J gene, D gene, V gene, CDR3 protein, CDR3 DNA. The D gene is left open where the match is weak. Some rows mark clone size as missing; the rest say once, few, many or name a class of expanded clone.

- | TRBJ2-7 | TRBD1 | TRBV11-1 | CASSLAGQGAIYEQYF | TGTGCCAGCAGCTTAGCGGGACAGGGGGCGATCTACGAGCAGTACTTC
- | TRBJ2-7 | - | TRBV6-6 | CASSYSPDGEQYF | TGTGCCAGCAGTTACAGCCCAGACGGGGAGCAGTACTTC
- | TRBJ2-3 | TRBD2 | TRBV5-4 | CASSWGLAGGLRTDTQYF | TGTGCCAGCAGCTGGGGACTAGCGGGAGGGTTGAGGACAGATACGCAGTATTTT
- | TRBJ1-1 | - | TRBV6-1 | CASSELGGRGSTEAFF | TGTGCCAGCAGTGAACTCGGGGGGCGAGGTTCCACTGAAGCTTTCTTT
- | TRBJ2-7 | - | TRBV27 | CASSLGPWGKYEQCF | TGTGCCAGCAGTTTGGGGCCCTGGGGCAAATACGAGCAGTGCTTC
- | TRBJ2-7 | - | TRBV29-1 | CSVGREHEQYF | TGCAGCGTGGGCAGGGAACACGAGCAGTACTTC
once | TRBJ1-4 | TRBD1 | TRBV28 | CASSYLPGQAGEKLFF | TGTGCCAGCAGCTACTTACCGGGACAGGCGGGAGAAAAACTGTTTTTT
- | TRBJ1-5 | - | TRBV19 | CASSIPPAGGQPQHF | TGTGCCAGTAGTATACCCCCCGCCGGGGGTCAGCCCCAGCATTTT
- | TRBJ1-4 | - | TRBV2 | CASSGEVGRKLFF | TGTGCCAGCAGCGGAGAGGTCGGTAGAAAACTGTTTTTT
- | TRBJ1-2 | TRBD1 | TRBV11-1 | CASSLGTGGPFGYTF | TGTGCCAGCAGCTTAGGGACAGGGGGTCCCTTTGGCTACACCTTC
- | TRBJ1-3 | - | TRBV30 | CAWSPVTWGNTIYF | TGTGCCTGGAGTCCGGTTACCTGGGGAAACACCATATATTTT
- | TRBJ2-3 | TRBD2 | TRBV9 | CASSGSGGGSTTDTQYF | TGTGCCAGCAGCGGGAGCGGGGGGGGTTCCACCACAGATACGCAGTATTTT
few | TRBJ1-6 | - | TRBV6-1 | CASSEAEDNSPLHF | TGTGCCAGCAGTGAGGCGGAAGATAATTCACCCCTCCACTTT
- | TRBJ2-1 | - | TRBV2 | CASTGSGLGNEQFF | TGTGCCAGCACTGGCTCAGGGTTGGGCAATGAGCAGTTCTTC
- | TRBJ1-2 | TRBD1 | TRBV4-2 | CASSEDRGEGGYTF | TGTGCCAGCAGCGAGGACAGGGGCGAGGGAGGCTACACCTTC
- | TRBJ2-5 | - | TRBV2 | CASSLQETQYF | TGTGCCAGCAGTTTACAAGAGACCCAGTACTTC
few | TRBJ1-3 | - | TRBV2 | CASSRSNSGNTIYF | TGTGCCAGCAGTAGGAGTAACTCTGGAAACACCATATATTTT
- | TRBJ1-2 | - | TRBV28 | CASSDNRVGYTF | TGTGCCAGCAGTGATAACAGGGTCGGCTACACCTTC
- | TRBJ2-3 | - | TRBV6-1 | CASRVILGSTDTQYF | TGTGCCAGCAGGGTCATACTCGGGAGCACAGATACGCAGTATTTT
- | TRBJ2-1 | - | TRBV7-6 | CASSLGWAYNEQFF | TGTGCCAGCAGCTTAGGGTGGGCTTACAATGAGCAGTTCTTC
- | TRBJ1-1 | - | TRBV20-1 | CSASGLTEAFF | TGCAGTGCTAGTGGGCTCACTGAAGCTTTCTTT
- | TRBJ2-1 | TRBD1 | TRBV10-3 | CAITGQGDEQFF | TGTGCCATCACGGGACAGGGGGATGAGCAGTTCTTC
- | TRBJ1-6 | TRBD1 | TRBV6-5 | CASNDRGMSALHF | TGTGCCAGCAATGACAGGGGAATGTCGGCCCTCCACTTT
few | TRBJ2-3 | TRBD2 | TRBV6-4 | CASSGTSGGADTQYF | TGTGCCAGCAGTGGGACTAGCGGGGGGGCAGATACGCAGTATTTT
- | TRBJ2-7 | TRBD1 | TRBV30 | CAWDRGAYEQYF | TGTGCCTGGGACAGGGGGGCCTACGAGCAGTACTTC
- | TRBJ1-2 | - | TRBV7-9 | CASRGTGENYGYTF | TGTGCCAGCAGAGGGACGGGAGAGAACTATGGCTACACCTTC
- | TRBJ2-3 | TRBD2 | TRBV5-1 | CASSSTSGRAGTDTQYF | TGCGCCAGCAGCTCGACTAGCGGGAGGGCAGGGACAGATACGCAGTATTTT
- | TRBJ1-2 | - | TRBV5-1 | CASSFGTGHYGYTF | TGCGCCAGCAGCTTCGGAACAGGGCACTATGGCTACACCTTC
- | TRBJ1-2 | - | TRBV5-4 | CASSLYRGGYTF | TGTGCCAGCAGCTTGTATAGGGGAGGCTACACCTTC
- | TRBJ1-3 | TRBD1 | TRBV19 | CASKEGGRGNTIYF | TGTGCCAGTAAAGAAGGGGGCCGTGGAAACACCATATATTTT
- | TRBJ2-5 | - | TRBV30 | CAWSVRRTYRERETQYF | TGTGCCTGGAGTGTACGCAGGACGTACAGGGAGCGAGAGACCCAGTACTTC
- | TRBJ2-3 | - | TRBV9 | CASSPRAGEGGTDTQYF | TGTGCCAGCAGCCCCCGGGCGGGAGAGGGGGGTACAGATACGCAGTATTTT
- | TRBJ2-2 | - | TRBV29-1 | CSVQTPGHSTPGELFF | TGCAGCGTTCAGACTCCGGGACATTCAACACCCGGGGAGCTGTTTTTT
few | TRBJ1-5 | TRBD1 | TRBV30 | CAWAGTGAQPQHF | TGTGCCTGGGCGGGGACAGGAGCTCAGCCCCAGCATTTT
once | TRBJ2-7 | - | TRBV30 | CAWSLGSSIVQYF | TGTGCCTGGAGTCTTGGGAGCTCGATTGTGCAGTACTTC
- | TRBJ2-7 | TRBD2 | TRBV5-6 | CASSWGGSYYEQYF | TGTGCCAGCAGTTGGGGGGGTTCGTACTACGAGCAGTACTTC
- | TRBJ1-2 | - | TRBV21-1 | CASSERQGQQYGYTF | TGTGCCAGCAGCGAACGACAGGGGCAGCAGTATGGCTACACCTTC
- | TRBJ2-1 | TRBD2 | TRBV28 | CASSFALAGVIEQFF | TGTGCCAGCAGTTTCGCCCTAGCGGGAGTGATTGAGCAGTTCTTC
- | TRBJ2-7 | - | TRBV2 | CASSGEEGYEQYF | TGTGCCAGCAGCGGGGAGGAGGGCTACGAGCAGTACTTC
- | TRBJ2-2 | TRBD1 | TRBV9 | CASSVVRTGKVNTGELFF | TGTGCCAGCAGCGTAGTTAGGACAGGGAAAGTGAACACCGGGGAGCTGTTTTTT
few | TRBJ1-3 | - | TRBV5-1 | CASSPGGTPSGNTIYF | TGCGCCAGCAGCCCCGGAGGAACTCCCTCTGGAAACACCATATATTTT
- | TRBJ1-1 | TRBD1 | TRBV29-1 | CSAGGGKQNTEAFF | TGCAGCGCAGGGGGCGGAAAACAAAACACTGAAGCTTTCTTT
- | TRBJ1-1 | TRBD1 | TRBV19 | CASSLEGAGLLGSTEAFF | TGTGCCAGTAGCCTCGAGGGGGCAGGGCTCCTAGGGAGCACTGAAGCTTTCTTT
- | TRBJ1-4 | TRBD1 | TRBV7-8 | CASSPEPGQVREKLFF | TGTGCCAGCAGTCCTGAACCGGGACAGGTACGGGAAAAACTGTTTTTT
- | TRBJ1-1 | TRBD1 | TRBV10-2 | CASRRTGVGILNTEAFF | TGCGCCAGCAGACGGACAGGGGTTGGGATATTGAACACTGAAGCTTTCTTT
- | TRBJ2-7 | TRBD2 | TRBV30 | CAWSGRLAGAHEQYF | TGTGCCTGGAGTGGCAGACTAGCGGGGGCCCACGAGCAGTACTTC
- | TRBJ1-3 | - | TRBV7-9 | CASTTLLDAGNTIYF | TGTGCCAGCACCACTTTACTAGACGCTGGAAACACCATATATTTT
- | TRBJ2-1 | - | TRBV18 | CASSPKDNYNEQFF | TGTGCCAGCTCACCAAAGGACAACTACAATGAGCAGTTCTTC
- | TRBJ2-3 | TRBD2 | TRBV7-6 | CASSFGLTAGKLLDTQYF | TGTGCCAGCAGCTTCGGTCTCACAGCGGGGAAACTCTTGGATACGCAGTATTTT
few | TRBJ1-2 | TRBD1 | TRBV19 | CASSSRDRGYGYTF | TGTGCCAGTAGCTCCCGGGACAGGGGCTATGGCTACACCTTC
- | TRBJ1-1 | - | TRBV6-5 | CASSYGGSTEAFF | TGTGCCAGCAGTTACGGAGGGAGCACTGAAGCTTTCTTT
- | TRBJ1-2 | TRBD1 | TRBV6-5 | CASSYSYRGGSYGYTF | TGTGCCAGCAGTTACAGCTACAGGGGCGGCTCCTATGGCTACACCTTC
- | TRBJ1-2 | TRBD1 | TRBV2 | CASRTGVLVYGYTF | TGTGCCAGCAGAACAGGGGTTCTCGTCTATGGCTACACCTTC